The rows below give T cell receptor beta chains drawn from one sample of a study of T cell responses to AZD1222 COVID-19 vaccine. TCRdb keeps only in-frame clones here, not all; method: immunoSEQ multiplex PCR. The sample lists around 110,000 clones; 84% were seen once. Sequences were derived from peripheral blood, sampled on day 0 of AZD1222 vaccination. Receptor source: an adult in good health. Both conserved end residues are part of each CDR3. A D gene is named only where the DNA matches it firmly. The listing skips clone size in some rows; elsewhere it reads once, few, many or a size class.

>TRBV3-1/TRBV3-2|.|TRBJ1-2|.
TGTGCCAGCAGCCAAGTCAGGGATGGCTACACCTTC
CASSQVRDGYTF
>TRBV6-1|.|TRBJ1-5|.
TGTGCCAGCAGTGATAAGGTTCGGGCTAATCAGCCCCAGCATTTT
CASSDKVRANQPQHF
>TRBV18|.|TRBJ1-1|.
TGTGCCAGCTCACCAGGGGGGAACACTGAAGCTTTCTTT
CASSPGGNTEAFF
>TRBV19|.|TRBJ2-2|.
TGTGCCAGTAGGCACCAGGGGGAGCTGTTTTTT
CASRHQGELFF
>TRBV5-5|.|TRBJ2-7|TRBD2
TGTGCCAGCAGCTTGGGGGGTGGACTAGCGGCCTCCTACGAGCAGTACTTC
CASSLGGGLAASYEQYF
>TRBV4-2|.|TRBJ2-3|.
TGTGCCAGCAGCCTGACCGGGACATTCGGGACAGATACGCAGTATTTT
CASSLTGTFGTDTQYF
>TRBV5-4|.|TRBJ2-1|TRBD1
TGTGCCAGCAGGGGGGGACAGGGTTCCTACAATGAGCAGTTCTTC
CASRGGQGSYNEQFF
>TRBV11-2|.|TRBJ2-3|.
TGTGCCAGCAGCTTAGTGGCCGGCACGCAGTATTTT
CASSLVAGTQYF
>TRBV15|.|TRBJ1-5|.
TGTGCCAGCTCCAACAGGGCGCTCAATCAGCCCCAGCATTTT
CASSNRALNQPQHF
>TRBV11-2|.|TRBJ2-7|.
TGTGCCAGCAGCTTAGTAGGGGGGAGCTACGAGCAGTACTTC
CASSLVGGSYEQYF
>TRBV9|.|TRBJ1-4|.
TGTGCCAGCAGCGCGCAGGGCGGTTATGAAAAACTGTTTTTT
CASSAQGGYEKLFF
>TRBV19|.|TRBJ2-5|TRBD1
TGTGCCAATAGTCACCTTCGGGACAGGGTCCCTTTGGAGACCCAGTACTTC
CANSHLRDRVPLETQYF
>TRBV7-2|once|TRBJ2-2|.
TGTGCCAGCAGCCCCCAGGGCGTCGACACCGGGGAGCTGTTTTTT
CASSPQGVDTGELFF
>TRBV19|.|TRBJ2-5|.
TGTGCCAGTAGTATAGATCCAGGAGAGACCCAGTACTTC
CASSIDPGETQYF
>TRBV6-6|.|TRBJ2-7|.
TGTGCCAGCAGTTACGAACAGGTGCTCTACGAGCAGTACTTC
CASSYEQVLYEQYF
>TRBV28|.|TRBJ1-2|TRBD1
TGTGCCAGCATGGGGAGCCGGGACAGGAGGGGCTACACCTTC
CASMGSRDRRGYTF
>TRBV18|.|TRBJ2-2|TRBD1
TGTGCCAGCTCACCCCCGACAGGGCCCGGGGAGCTGTTTTTT
CASSPPTGPGELFF
>TRBV28|.|TRBJ2-1|TRBD2
TGTGCCAGCAGTTCCCCCTCTAGCGGGCGACACAATGAGCAGTTCTTC
CASSSPSSGRHNEQFF
>TRBV10-3|.|TRBJ2-6|TRBD1
TGTGCCATCAGTGAGTCTAAGACAGGGGCGGGGGCCAACGTCCTGACTTTC
CAISESKTGAGANVLTF
>TRBV15|.|TRBJ1-2|.
TGTGCCACCAGCAGGATCGAGGGGGGCTACACCTTC
CATSRIEGGYTF
>TRBV3-1/TRBV3-2|.|TRBJ1-2|.
TGTGCCAGCAGACGGGACACGGAGCATGGCTACACCTTC
CASRRDTEHGYTF
>TRBV6-5|.|TRBJ1-1|.
TGTGCCAGCAGCAGGACAGCGAACACTGAAGCTTTCTTT
CASSRTANTEAFF
>TRBV9|once|TRBJ2-5|.
TGTGCCAGCAGCGTAGCTGTACAAGAGACCCAGTACTTC
CASSVAVQETQYF
>TRBV28|.|TRBJ2-3|.
TGTGCCAGCAGTTCCCCATCCATCGGGACATTCACAGATACGCAGTATTTT
CASSSPSIGTFTDTQYF
>TRBV30|few|TRBJ1-3|TRBD1
TGTGCCTGGGAGACAGGGGGCTTTGGAAACACCATATATTTT
CAWETGGFGNTIYF
>TRBV27|.|TRBJ1-5|.
TGTGCCAGCAGTTTACTCAGGAGCAATCAGCCCCAGCATTTT
CASSLLRSNQPQHF
>TRBV5-1|few|TRBJ1-2|TRBD1
TGCGCCAGCAGAGGACAGGGGGCGAACTATGGCTACACCTTC
CASRGQGANYGYTF
>TRBV11-2|.|TRBJ2-1|TRBD2
TGTGCCAGCAGCTTGGGGGGCACTAGCGGGAGCATCAATGAGCAGTTCTTC
CASSLGGTSGSINEQFF
>TRBV20-1|.|TRBJ1-5|.
TGCAGTGCTAGTCCCCCAGAGGGACGGCAGCCCCAGCATTTT
CSASPPEGRQPQHF
>TRBV5-1|.|TRBJ1-2|.
TGCGCCAGCAGCCCTCCTACTTCCTATGGCTACACCTTC
CASSPPTSYGYTF
>TRBV14|.|TRBJ2-5|TRBD1
TGTGCCAGCAGCCAATTAGGGGGCGCGGAGGAGACCCAGTACTTC
CASSQLGGAEETQYF
>TRBV5-4|.|TRBJ1-3|.
TGTGCCAGCAGCGCCCGGGCGCCGGGAGATGGAAACACCATATATTTT
CASSARAPGDGNTIYF
>TRBV28|.|TRBJ2-1|TRBD1
TGTGCCAGCAGTTTCTCCCCGGGACAGGGTATTCACAATGAGCAGTTCTTC
CASSFSPGQGIHNEQFF
>TRBV9|.|TRBJ2-2|TRBD1
TGTGCCAGCAGCGTGGTAAGGGGGCAATACACCGGGGAGCTGTTTTTT
CASSVVRGQYTGELFF
>TRBV5-1|.|TRBJ2-2|.
TGCGCCAGCAGCTTGAATTATTTGTTGTTTTTT
CASSLNYLLFF
>TRBV20-1|.|TRBJ1-2|.
TGCAGTGCCTCGACAGAATATGGCTACACCTTC
CSASTEYGYTF
>TRBV19|.|TRBJ1-2|TRBD1
TGTGCCAGTAGTAACCGGGACAGGGGGCGCGTGAGGTATGGCTACACCTTC
CASSNRDRGRVRYGYTF
>TRBV27|.|TRBJ1-4|.
TGTGCCAGCAGTTTAAGGGGGGAAAAACTGTTTTTT
CASSLRGEKLFF
>TRBV28|once|TRBJ1-2|.
TGTGCCAGCAGTCCGGACCGGAACTATGGCTACACCTTC
CASSPDRNYGYTF
>TRBV19|.|TRBJ2-7|TRBD1
TGTGCCAGTAGTCGGGACAGCTACGAGCAGTACTTC
CASSRDSYEQYF
>TRBV21-1|.|TRBJ1-1|.
TGTGCCAGCACCACAAAACACGGCCGTATTATGAACACTGAAGCTTTCTTT
CASTTKHGRIMNTEAFF
>TRBV7-3|few|TRBJ2-1|TRBD2
TGTGCCAGCAGCTTTAGCGGGAAAGATGAGCAGTTCTTC
CASSFSGKDEQFF
>TRBV5-1|few|TRBJ1-5|TRBD1
TGCGCCAGCAGCTTTTTAGGACAGGGGAGCAATCAGCCCCAGCATTTT
CASSFLGQGSNQPQHF
>TRBV6-2/TRBV6-3|.|TRBJ2-1|TRBD2
TGTGCCAGCAGTGACGAGCGGGGAGGGAATGAGCAGTTCTTC
CASSDERGGNEQFF